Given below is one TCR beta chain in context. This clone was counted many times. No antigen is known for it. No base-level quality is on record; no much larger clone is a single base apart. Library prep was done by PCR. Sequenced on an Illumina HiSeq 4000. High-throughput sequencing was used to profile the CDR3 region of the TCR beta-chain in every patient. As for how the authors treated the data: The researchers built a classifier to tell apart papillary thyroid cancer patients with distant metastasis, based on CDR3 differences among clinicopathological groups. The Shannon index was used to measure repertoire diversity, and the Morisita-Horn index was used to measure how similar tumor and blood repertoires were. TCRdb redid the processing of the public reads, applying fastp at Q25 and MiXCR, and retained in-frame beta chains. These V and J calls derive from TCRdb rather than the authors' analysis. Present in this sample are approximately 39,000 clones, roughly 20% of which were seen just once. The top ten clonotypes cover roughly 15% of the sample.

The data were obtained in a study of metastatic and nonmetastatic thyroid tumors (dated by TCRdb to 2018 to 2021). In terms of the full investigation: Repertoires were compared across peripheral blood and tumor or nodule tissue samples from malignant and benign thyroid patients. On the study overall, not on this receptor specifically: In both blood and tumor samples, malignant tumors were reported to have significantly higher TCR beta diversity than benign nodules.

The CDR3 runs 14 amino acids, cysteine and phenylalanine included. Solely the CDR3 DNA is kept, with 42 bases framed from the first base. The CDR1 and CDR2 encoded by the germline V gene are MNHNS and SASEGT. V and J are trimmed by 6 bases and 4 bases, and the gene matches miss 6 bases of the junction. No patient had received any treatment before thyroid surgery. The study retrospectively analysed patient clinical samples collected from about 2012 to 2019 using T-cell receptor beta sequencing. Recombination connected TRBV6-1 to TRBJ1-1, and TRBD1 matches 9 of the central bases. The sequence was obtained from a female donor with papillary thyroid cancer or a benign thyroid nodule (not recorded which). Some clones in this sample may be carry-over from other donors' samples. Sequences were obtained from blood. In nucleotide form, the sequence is TGTGCCAGCAGACCGACAGGGGGTGGCACTGAAGCTTTCTTT. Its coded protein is CASRPTGGGTEAFF.